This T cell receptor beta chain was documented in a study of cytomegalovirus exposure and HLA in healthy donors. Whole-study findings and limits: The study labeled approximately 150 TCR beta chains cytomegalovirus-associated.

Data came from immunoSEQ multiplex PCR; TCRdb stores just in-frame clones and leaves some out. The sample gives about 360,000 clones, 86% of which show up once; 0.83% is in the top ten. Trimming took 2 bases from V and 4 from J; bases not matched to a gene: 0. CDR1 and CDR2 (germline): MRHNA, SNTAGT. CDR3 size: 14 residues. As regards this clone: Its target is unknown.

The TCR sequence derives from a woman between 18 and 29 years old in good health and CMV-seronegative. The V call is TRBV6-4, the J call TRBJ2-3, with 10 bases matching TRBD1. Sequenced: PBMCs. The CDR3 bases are TGTGCCAGCAGTGACGGACAGGGGGCAGATACGCAGTATTTT. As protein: CASSDGQGADTQYF.